This T cell receptor beta chain appears in the sequencing data of a study of CD8+CD57+ T cells in acquired aplastic anemia (dated by TCRdb to the late 2010s). In the study overall: A mean of around 3 ug of DNA, ranging from roughly 0.19 to 27.4 ug, was extracted from sorted CD4+ and CD8+ cells. Healthy donor samples averaged about 9.9 million reads for CD4+ and 11 million to 12 million for CD8+ cells. Findings and caveats that apply to the study as a whole: Although roughly 29 CD8+ CDR3 sequences were shared by patients and controls, these sequences appeared highly expressed in patients and within the immunodominant clones of patients. No significant difference in CD8+ Simpson's diversity was found between patients and healthy controls (P=0.060).

Trimming costs V 7 bases and J 7 bases, and their ends lie 13 bases apart. Sequences SQVTM (CDR1) and ANQGSEA (CDR2) are obtained from the germline V gene. Reading from cysteine to phenylalanine, the CDR3 counts 11 amino acids. The only DNA kept is the CDR3, 33 bases in frame from the first base. Concerning this clonotype itself: Its antigen is currently not known. Base qualities are not recorded, but no much larger clone differs from it by a single base.

In this study, sorted CD4+ and CD8+ T cells from the blood of healthy subjects and of severe aplastic anemia patients had their TCR repertoires deep-sequenced. Ficoll-Paque density gradient centrifugation was used to isolate peripheral blood mononuclear cells. Before DNA extraction, CD4+ and CD8+ T cells were sorted by FACS or by magnetic beads. Genomic DNA served as template for TCR beta VDJ combination and CDR3 sequence profiling. An Illumina HiSeq 2000 was used for TCR repertoire sequencing. In the authors' own workflow: TRBV/TRBJ rearrangement plots, CDR3 size and DJ length profiles, and Simpson's diversity index were used to assess repertoires. The immunodominant clone was defined as the most abundant DNA sequence in deep sequencing data. CDR3 amino acid sequences were screened for sharing across subjects and were compared with published repertoires and the VDJdb database. TCRdb reworked the public reads: Q25 trimming with fastp, MiXCR clone assembly, productive beta chains retained. Each CDR3 protein gets just one entry, which takes the most common genes and DNA from the rows behind it. TCRdb, rather than the study authors, made the V and J calls. In all, the sample holds around 130,000 distinct CDR3 sequences, and 48% of those were seen once. The ten largest clones take up 2% to 3% of the sample.

Sequencing was performed on sorted CD4+, CD8+, or CD8+CD57+ T cells (not recorded which) from PBMCs. The V and J segments used are TRBV29-1 and TRBJ1-2; the D gene is perhaps TRBD1, from 5 matching bases. The clonotype originates from a human donor in good health, serving as a control. The CDR3 reads as follows: CSAQAGRGYTF. The nucleotide sequence is TGCAGCGCCCAGGCGGGGCGTGGCTACACCTTC.